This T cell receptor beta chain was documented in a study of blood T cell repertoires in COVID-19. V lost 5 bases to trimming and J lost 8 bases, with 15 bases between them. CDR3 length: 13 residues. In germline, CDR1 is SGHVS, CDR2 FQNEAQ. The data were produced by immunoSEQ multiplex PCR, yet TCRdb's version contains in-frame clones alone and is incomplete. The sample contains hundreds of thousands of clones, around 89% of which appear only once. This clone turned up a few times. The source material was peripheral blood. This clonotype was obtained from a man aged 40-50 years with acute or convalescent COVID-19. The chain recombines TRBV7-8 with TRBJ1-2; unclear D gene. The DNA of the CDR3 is TGTGCCAGCAGCCCCCCCGGGGAATGGGGCTACACCTTC. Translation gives CASSPPGEWGYTF.